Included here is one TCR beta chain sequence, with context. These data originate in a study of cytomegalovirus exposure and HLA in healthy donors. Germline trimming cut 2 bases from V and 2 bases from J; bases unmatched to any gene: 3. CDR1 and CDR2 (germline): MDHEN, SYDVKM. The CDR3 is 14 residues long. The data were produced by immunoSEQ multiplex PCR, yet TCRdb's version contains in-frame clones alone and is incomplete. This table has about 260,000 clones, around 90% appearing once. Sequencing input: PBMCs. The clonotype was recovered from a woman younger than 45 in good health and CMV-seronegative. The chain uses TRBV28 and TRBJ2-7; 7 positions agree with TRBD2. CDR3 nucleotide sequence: TGTGCCAGCAGTTTAACTGGGAGGGCCTACGAGCAGTACTTC. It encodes CASSLTGRAYEQYF.